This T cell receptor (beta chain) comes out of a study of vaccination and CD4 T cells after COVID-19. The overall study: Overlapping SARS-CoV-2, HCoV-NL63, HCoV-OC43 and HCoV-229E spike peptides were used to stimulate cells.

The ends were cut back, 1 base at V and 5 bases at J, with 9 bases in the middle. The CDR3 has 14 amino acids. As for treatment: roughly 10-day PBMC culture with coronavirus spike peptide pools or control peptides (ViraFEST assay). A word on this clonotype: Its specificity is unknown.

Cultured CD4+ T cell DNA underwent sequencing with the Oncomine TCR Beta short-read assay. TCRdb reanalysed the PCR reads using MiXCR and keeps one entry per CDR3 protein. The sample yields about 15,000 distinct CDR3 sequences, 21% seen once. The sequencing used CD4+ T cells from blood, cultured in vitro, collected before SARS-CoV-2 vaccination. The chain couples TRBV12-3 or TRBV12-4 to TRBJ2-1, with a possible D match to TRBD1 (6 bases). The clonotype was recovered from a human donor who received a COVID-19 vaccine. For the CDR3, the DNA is TGTGCCAGCAGTTTAGGACAGGAGAACAATGAGCAGTTCTTC. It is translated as CASSLGQENNEQFF.